The present T cell receptor beta chain was sequenced within a study of STAT5B mutations in CD4+ large granular lymphocyte leukemia. The study, taken as a whole, reports: Patient CD4-sorted repertoires looked more clonal than healthy CD4+ repertoires, even without putative leukemic clones. Higher CD4+ than CD8+ T-LGLL clonality might reflect small sample size.

For this clone: Its antigen remains unknown.

Methods used by the authors: Lowest detectable productive clonotype frequency was 2.59 x 10-5. Assay used: immunoSEQ multiplex PCR; TCRdb lists only in-frame clones, some missing. V, J and clone size are taken as reported in that table, and D and trimming were inferred from the DNA itself. The sample holds around 27,000 clones; roughly 77% are singletons and the top ten take roughly 3.3%. The material sequenced was CD4+ T cells from blood buffy coats. The sequence came from a human donor in good health.

CDR3 protein: CASSGGTGSNEKLFF. The CDR3 nucleotides read TGTGCCAGCAGCGGGGGCACGGGTAGTAATGAAAAACTGTTTTTT. The chain employs TRBV5-4 and TRBJ1-4, with D tentatively TRBD1 (6 bases). Germline CDR1 and CDR2: SGHNT and YYREEE (reference sequence). The CDR3 is 15 amino acids. V lost 4 bases, J lost 4 bases, and 14 bases lay in between.